This TCR beta chain was obtained from a study of molecular identifiers for immune sequencing clone quantification (dated by TCRdb to 2016 to 2019). In terms of the full investigation: In a replicate experiment, RNA from around 20,000 or 100,000 naive CD8 T cells was split into five aliquots, four of which were sequenced. CD8 T cells were used in a methods study to benchmark molecular-identifier clustering-based TCR repertoire sequencing (MIDCIRS) and TCR RNA copy counting. Overall results and qualifications from the work: Modeling estimated about three recovered TCR RNA copies per cell, compared with about 10 by digital PCR, which implies about 30% capture efficiency. The sizes of highly expanded clones could end up underestimated when identical TCR molecules share a barcode. Even against a background of some 920,000 naive CD8 T cells, spiked-in Jurkat TCR RNA amounting to a single cell's worth was reported to be detectable. Clones above 20 RNA copies held over 97% of molecules in CMV-specific effector cells but under 1% in naive cells. When barcode sub-clustering was left out, chimeric consensus sequences inflated TCR diversity, with chimeras reaching as high as 47%. The naive libraries included spiked-in Jurkat TCR RNA (around 9 copies' worth), and this RNA is not part of the donor repertoire.

The method was PCR. Sequencing took place on a NextSeq 500. Bulk TCR libraries were made following a previously described method, with the TCR primers given in Table S5. Total RNA was purified with the Qiagen AllPrep DNA/RNA kit. Before analysis, reads from multiple sequencing runs of one library were combined. The paper's processing steps were these. Reads were retained only if their TCR constant sequence matched exactly, and those retained reads were trimmed to 150 nt and grouped according to their 12-nt molecular barcodes. Within each barcode group, reads were sub-clustered at a 15% Levenshtein threshold, and quality-weighted consensus sequences were built per RNA molecule. Non-functional sequences were excluded, and lower-count sequences lying one edit away from another sequence were also excluded. On the basis of fitting two negative binomial distributions, barcode sub-clusters with fewer than 20% of the maximum read count were discarded. TCRdb's own reprocessing of the public reads used fastp at Q25 and MiXCR and kept productive beta chains. Each record represents a unique CDR3 protein, reported with the most common genes and DNA among its rows. TCRdb assigned the V and J calls; the authors' analysis was not used. The sample table lists 40,000 to 45,000 distinct CDR3 sequences, about 24% of them with a count of one. The ten largest clones add up to around 0.97% of the sample.

Note on this clonotype: Its target antigen remains unknown. This sequence may be a read error, since a much larger clone differs from it by one base.

From the cysteine through the phenylalanine, the CDR3 covers 14 amino acids. The CDR3 DNA has 42 bases and is translated from base 1. V is shortened by 0 bases, J by 5 bases, and the region joining them spans 12 bases. The germline V gene supplies CDR1 SGHDT and CDR2 YYEEEE. Naive CD8 T cell libraries were made from 20,000 to 1,000,000 sorted cells using 10%, 30% or 50% of purified RNA. On a BD FACSAria II, naive CD8 T cells were FACS-sorted as CD8+CD4-CCR7+CD45RA+ and collected into RLT Plus buffer. To test detection sensitivity, Jurkat RNA equal to ten TCR copies was added to samples of roughly 18,000-1,100,000 naive CD8 T cells. CD8 T cells were enriched with RosetteSep CD8+ T Cell Enrichment Cocktail and Ficoll-Paque, followed by ACK red cell lysis.

The source material was naive CD8+ T cells from blood, with Jurkat cell RNA spiked in. This specimen's cell subset or site label, per the study, means: FACS-sorted CD8+CD4-CCR7+CD45RA+ naive T cells. The sequence derives from a human donor in good health. Some libraries in this study had Jurkat cell RNA spiked in. Recombination connected TRBV5-6 to TRBJ2-7, with the identity of the D gene unclear. The nucleotides read TGTGCCAGCAGCTTGGTGGCCATTCCCCACGAGCAGTACTTC. Its translation is CASSLVAIPHEQYF.